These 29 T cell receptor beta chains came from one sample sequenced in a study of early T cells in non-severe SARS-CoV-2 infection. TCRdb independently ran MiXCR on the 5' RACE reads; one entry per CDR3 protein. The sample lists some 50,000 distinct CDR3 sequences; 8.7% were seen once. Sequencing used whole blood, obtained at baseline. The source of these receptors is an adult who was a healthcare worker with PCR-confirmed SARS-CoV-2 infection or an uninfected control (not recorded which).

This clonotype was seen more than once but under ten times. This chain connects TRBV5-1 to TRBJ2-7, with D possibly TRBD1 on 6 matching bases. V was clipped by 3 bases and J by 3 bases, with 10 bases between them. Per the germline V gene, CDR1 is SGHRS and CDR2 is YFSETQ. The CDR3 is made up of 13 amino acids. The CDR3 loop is CASSSRTDYEQYF. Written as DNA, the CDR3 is TGCGCCAGCAGCTCAAGGACAGACTACGAGCAGTACTTC.

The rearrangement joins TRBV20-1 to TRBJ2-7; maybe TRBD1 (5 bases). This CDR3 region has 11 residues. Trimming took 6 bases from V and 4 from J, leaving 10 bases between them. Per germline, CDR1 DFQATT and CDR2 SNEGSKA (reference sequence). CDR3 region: CSALRQYEQYF. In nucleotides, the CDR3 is TGCAGTGCCCTTCGACAGTACGAGCAGTACTTC.

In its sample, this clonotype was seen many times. The CDR3: CASVLRSGVPHTGELFF. CDR3 DNA sequence: TGTGCCAGCGTACTTCGTAGCGGGGTGCCACACACCGGGGAGCTGTTTTTT. The rearrangement joins TRBV11-2 to TRBJ2-2; 8 positions agree with TRBD2. J was trimmed by 3 bases and V by 8 bases; bases with no gene match: 14. Looked up from germline, CDR1 is SGHAT and CDR2 is FQNNGV. This CDR3 has 17 amino acids.

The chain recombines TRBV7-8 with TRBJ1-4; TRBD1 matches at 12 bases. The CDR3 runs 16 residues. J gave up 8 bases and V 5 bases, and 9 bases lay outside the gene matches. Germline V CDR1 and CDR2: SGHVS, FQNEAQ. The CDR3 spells CASSPGDRGRREKLFF. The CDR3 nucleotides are TGTGCCAGCAGCCCAGGGGACAGGGGGCGACGAGAAAAACTGTTTTTT.

The CDR3 sequence is CASSPRSVYEQFF. In DNA form, the CDR3 reads TGTGCCAGTAGCCCTCGTTCAGTCTACGAGCAGTTCTTC. The chain recombines TRBV19 with TRBJ2-1; D not resolved. This CDR3 has 13 amino acids. V lost 6 bases and J 10 bases, leaving 16 bases between the germline ends. Germline assignment: CDR1 LNHDA and CDR2 SQIVND (reference sequence). The full variable domain, with the rest looked up from reference TRBV19 and TRBJ2-1, is DGGITQSPKYLFRKEGQNVTLSCEQNLNHDAMYWYRQDPGQGLRLIYYSQIVNDFQKGDIAEGYSVSREKKESFPLTVTSAQKNPTAFYLCASSPRSVYEQFFGPGTRLTVL.

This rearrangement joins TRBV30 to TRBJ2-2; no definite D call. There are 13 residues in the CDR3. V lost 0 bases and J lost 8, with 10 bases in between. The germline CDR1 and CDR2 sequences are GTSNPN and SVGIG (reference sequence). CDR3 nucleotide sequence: TGTGCCTGGAGTGTACAGCCCACGGGGGAGCTGTTTTTT. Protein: CAWSVQPTGELFF. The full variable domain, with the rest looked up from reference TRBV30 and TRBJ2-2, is SQTIHQWPATLVQPVGSPLSLECTVEGTSNPNLYWYRQAAGRGLQLLFYSVGIGQISSEVPQNLSASRPQDRQFILSSKKLLLSDSGFYLCAWSVQPTGELFFGEGSRLTVL.

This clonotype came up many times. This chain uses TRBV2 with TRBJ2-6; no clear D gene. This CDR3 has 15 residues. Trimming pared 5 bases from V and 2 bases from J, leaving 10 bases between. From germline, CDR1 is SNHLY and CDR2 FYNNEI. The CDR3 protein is CASSPPLTGANVLTF. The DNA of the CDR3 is TGTGCCAGCAGTCCCCCGCTGACTGGGGCCAACGTCCTGACTTTC.

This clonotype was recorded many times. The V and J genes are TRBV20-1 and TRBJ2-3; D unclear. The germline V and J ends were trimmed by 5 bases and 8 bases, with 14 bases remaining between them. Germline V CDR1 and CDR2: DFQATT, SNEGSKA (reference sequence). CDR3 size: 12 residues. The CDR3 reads CSAGPLGGTQYF. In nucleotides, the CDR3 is TGCAGTGCTGGCCCCCTGGGCGGTACGCAGTATTTT.

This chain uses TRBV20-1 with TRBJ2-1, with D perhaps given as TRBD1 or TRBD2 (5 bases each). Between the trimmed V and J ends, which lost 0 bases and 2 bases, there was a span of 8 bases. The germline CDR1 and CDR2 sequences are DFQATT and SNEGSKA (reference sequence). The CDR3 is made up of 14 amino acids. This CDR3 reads CSARERGAYNEQFF. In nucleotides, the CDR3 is TGCAGTGCTAGAGAACGGGGCGCCTACAATGAGCAGTTCTTC.

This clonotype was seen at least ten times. The CDR3 sequence: CASSLWFGANTEAFF. CDR3 DNA: TGTGCCAGCAGTTTATGGTTCGGGGCGAACACTGAAGCTTTCTTT. The chain combines TRBV28 with TRBJ1-1, with D tentatively TRBD1 (5 bases). This CDR3 is built from 15 residues. Trimming left V 0 bases short and J 1 base short, with 9 bases between. CDR1 MDHEN and CDR2 SYDVKM come from the germline V gene.

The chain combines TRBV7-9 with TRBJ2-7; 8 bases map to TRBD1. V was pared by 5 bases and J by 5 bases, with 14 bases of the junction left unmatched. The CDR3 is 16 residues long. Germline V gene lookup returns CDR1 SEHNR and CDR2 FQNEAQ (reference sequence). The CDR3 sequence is CASSHTGQGPNHEQYF. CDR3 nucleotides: TGTGCCAGCAGCCATACCGGACAGGGACCGAATCACGAGCAGTACTTC.

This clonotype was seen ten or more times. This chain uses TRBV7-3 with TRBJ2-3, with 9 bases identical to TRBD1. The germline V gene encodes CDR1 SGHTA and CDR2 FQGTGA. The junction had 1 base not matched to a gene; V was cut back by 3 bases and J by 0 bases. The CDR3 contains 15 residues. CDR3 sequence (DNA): TGTGCCAGCAGCTTGGGACAGGGAAGCACAGATACGCAGTATTTT. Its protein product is CASSLGQGSTDTQYF.

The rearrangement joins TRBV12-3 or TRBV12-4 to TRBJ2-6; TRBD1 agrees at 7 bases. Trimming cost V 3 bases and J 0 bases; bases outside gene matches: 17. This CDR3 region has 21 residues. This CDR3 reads CASSLFDRALGIYSGANVLTF. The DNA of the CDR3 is TGTGCCAGCAGTTTGTTCGACAGGGCTTTAGGGATCTACTCTGGGGCCAACGTCCTGACTTTC.

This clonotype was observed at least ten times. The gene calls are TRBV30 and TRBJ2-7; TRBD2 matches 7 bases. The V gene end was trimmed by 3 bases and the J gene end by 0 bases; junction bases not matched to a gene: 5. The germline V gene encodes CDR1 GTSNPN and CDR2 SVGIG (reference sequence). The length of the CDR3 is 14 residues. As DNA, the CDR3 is TGTGCCTGGAGGCCCGGGACTAACTCCTACGAGCAGTACTTC. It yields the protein CAWRPGTNSYEQYF.

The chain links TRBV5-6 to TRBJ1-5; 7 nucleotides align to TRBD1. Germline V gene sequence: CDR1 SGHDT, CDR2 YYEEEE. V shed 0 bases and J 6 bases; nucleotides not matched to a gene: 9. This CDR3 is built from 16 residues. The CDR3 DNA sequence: TGTGCCAGCAGCTTGGGCGACAGGGATTGGGGTCAGCCCCAGCATTTT. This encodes CASSLGDRDWGQPQHF.

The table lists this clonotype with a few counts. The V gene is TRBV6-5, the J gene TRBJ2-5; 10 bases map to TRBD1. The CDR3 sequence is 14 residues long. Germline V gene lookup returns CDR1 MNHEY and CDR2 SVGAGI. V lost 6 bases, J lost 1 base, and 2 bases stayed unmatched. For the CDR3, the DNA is TGTGCCAGCAGGGGACAGGGGTCCCAAGAGACCCAGTACTTC. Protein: CASRGQGSQETQYF.

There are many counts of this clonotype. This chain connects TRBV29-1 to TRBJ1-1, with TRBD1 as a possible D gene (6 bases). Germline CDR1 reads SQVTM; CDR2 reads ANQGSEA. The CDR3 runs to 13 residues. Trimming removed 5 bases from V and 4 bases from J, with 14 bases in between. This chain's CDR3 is CSVRRGSATEAFF. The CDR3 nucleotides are TGCAGCGTTCGGAGGGGGTCCGCCACTGAAGCTTTCTTT.

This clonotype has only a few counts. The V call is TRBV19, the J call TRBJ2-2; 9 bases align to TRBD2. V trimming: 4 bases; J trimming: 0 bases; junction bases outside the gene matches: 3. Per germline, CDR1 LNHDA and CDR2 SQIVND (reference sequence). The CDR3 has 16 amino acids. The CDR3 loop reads CASSKSGGSNTGELFF. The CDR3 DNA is TGTGCCAGTAGTAAGAGCGGGGGGTCGAACACCGGGGAGCTGTTTTTT.

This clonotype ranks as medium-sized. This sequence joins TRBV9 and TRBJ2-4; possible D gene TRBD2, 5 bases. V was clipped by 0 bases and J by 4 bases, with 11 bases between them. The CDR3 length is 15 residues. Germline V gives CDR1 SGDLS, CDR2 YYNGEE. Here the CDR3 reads CASSVDGRDKNIQYF. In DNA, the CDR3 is TGTGCCAGCAGCGTAGATGGCCGGGATAAAAACATTCAGTACTTC.

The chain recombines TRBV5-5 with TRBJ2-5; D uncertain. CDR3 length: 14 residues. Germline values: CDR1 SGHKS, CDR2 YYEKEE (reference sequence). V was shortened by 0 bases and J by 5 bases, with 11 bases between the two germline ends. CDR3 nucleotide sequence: TGTGCCAGCAGCTTGGAAGCAACGCGGGAGACCCAGTACTTC. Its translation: CASSLEATRETQYF.

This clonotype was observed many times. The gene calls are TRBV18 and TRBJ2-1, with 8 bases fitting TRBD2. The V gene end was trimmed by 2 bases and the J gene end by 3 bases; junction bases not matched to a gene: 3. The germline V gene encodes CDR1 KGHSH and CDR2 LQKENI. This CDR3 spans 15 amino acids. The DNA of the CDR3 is TGTGCCAGCTCACCAAGGGGACTAGTCTACAATGAGCAGTTCTTC. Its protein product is CASSPRGLVYNEQFF. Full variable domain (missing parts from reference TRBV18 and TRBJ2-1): NAGVMQNPRHLVRRRGQEARLRCSPMKGHSHVYWYRQLPEEGLKFMVYLQKENIIDESGMPKERFSAEFPKEGPSILRIQQVVRGDSAAYFCASSPRGLVYNEQFFGPGTRLTVL.

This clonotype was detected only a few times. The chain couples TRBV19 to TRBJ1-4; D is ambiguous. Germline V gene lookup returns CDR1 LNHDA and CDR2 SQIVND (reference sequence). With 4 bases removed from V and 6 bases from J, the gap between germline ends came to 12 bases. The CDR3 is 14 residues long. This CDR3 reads CASSRAGKDEKLFF. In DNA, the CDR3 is TGTGCCAGTAGTAGAGCAGGAAAGGATGAAAAACTGTTTTTT. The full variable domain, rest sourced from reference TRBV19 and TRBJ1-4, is DGGITQSPKYLFRKEGQNVTLSCEQNLNHDAMYWYRQDPGQGLRLIYYSQIVNDFQKGDIAEGYSVSREKKESFPLTVTSAQKNPTAFYLCASSRAGKDEKLFFGSGTQLSVL.

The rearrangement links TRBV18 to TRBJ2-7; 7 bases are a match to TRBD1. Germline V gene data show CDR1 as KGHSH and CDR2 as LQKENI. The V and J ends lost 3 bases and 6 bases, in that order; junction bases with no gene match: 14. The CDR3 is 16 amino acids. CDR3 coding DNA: TGTGCCAGCTCACCCGAATCCCGACAGGGATCAAGCGAGCAGTACTTC. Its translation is CASSPESRQGSSEQYF.

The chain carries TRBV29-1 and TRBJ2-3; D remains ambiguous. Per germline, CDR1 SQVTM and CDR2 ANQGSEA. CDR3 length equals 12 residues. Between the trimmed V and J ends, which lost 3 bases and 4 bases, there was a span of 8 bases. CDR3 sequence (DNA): TGCAGCGTTGAGCTGGGTGCAGATACGCAGTATTTT. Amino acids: CSVELGADTQYF.

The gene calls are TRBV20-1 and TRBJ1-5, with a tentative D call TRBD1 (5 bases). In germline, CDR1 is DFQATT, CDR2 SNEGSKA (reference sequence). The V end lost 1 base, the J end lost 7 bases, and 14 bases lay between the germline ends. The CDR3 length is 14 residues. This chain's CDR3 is CSARAPGGDQPQHF. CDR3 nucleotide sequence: TGCAGTGCTAGAGCCCCTGGCGGGGACCAGCCCCAGCATTTT.

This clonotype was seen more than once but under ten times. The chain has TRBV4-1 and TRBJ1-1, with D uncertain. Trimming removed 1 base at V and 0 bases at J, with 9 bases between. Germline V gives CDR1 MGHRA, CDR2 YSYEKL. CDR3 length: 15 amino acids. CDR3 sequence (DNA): TGCGCCAGCAGCCAAGTTGGAGGCCTGAACACTGAAGCTTTCTTT. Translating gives CASSQVGGLNTEAFF.

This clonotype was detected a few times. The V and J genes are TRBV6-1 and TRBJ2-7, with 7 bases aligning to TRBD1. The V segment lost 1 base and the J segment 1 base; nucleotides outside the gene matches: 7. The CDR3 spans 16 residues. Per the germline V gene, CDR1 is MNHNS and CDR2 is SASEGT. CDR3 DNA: TGTGCCAGCAGTGAAGTTCTTTTACAGGGGTCCTACGAGCAGTACTTC. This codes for CASSEVLLQGSYEQYF.

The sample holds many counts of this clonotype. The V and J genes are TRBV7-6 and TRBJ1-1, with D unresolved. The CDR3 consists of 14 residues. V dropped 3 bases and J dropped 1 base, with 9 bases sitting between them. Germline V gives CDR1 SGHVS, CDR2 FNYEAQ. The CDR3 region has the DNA TGTGCCAGCAGCTTTAGGGATACGAACACTGAAGCTTTCTTT. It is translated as CASSFRDTNTEAFF.

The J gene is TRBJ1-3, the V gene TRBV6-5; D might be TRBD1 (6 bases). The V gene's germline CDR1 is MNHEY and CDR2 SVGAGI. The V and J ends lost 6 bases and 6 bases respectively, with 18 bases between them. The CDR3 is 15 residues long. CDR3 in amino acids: CASSPDRNFENTIYF. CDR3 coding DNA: TGTGCCAGCAGCCCTGACAGGAACTTTGAAAACACCATATATTTT.